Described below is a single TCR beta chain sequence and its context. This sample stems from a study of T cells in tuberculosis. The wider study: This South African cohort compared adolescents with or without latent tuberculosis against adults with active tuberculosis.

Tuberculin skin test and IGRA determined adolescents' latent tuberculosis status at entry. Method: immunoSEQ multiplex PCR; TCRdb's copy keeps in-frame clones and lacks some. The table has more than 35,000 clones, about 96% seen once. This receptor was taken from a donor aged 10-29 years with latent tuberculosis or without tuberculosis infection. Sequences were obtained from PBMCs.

The CDR3 nucleotides are TGTGCCTGGAGTGTATCCGGGACCGGGGAGCTGTTTTTT. Encoded protein: CAWSVSGTGELFF. The rearrangement uses TRBV30 and TRBJ2-2; D not certain. The length of the CDR3 is 13 residues. Per germline, CDR1 GTSNPN and CDR2 SVGIG (reference sequence). The V end was cut by 0 bases, the J end by 5 bases, with 7 bases between.